This TCR beta chain is from a study of beta chain features in type 1 diabetes. A few counts support this clone. Its antigen remains unknown. General observations from the study: VDJ junctions in type 1 diabetes patients carried more deletions and fewer insertions. Naive, central memory and Treg TCRB repertoires seemed to resemble each other more closely in patients than they did in healthy donors.

Trimming took 0 bases from V and 9 from J, leaving 7 bases between them. The CDR3 length is 13 residues. CDR1 is SGHRS, CDR2 YFSETQ, per germline. The authors reverse transcribed all of the isolated RNA, so sequencing captured expressed TCRB transcripts. The assay was immunoSEQ multiplex PCR, and TCRdb's table has in-frame clones only and misses some. The sample includes around 500,000 clones, over 10% of them seen just once. Sequencing was performed on naive CD4+ T cells from blood. The gene calls are TRBV5-1 and TRBJ1-6; no clear D gene. This TCR was sampled from a woman aged 18-35 years in good health. The CDR3 DNA sequence: TGCGCCAGCAGCTTGGAATCCTTTTCACCCCTCCACTTT. This encodes CASSLESFSPLHF.